This T cell receptor (beta chain) was recorded in a study of CD8+CD57+ T cells in acquired aplastic anemia. As for the study in general: Sorted CD4+ and CD8+ cells gave a mean 3.2 ug DNA, range about 0.19 to 27.4 ug. Overall study findings and caveats: Patients and controls shared nearly 30 CD8+ CDR3 sequences, highly expressed in patients.

Genomic DNA provided the template from which TCR beta VDJ and CDR3 profiles were obtained. TCRdb fed the reads into MiXCR, producing one record per CDR3 protein. The table lists 200,000 to 250,000 distinct CDR3 sequences, 61% of them singletons. With V trimmed by 6 bases and J by 1 base, 5 bases remained unmatched. The CDR3 is 14 amino acids. Germline V gene data show CDR1 as SGDLS and CDR2 as YYNGEE. Points on this clonotype: Its antigen is unidentified.

The chain couples TRBV9 to TRBJ1-2; 8 bases match TRBD1. Sequencing used sorted CD4+, CD8+, or CD8+CD57+ T cells (not recorded which) from PBMCs. This TCR came from a human donor in good health. CDR3 protein: CASTRTGINYGYTF. As DNA, the CDR3 is TGTGCCAGCACCCGGACAGGGATTAACTATGGCTACACCTTC. The full variable domain, in which reference TRBV9 and TRBJ1-2 provide the parts outside the CDR3, is DSGVTQTPKHLITATGQRVTLRCSPRSGDLSVYWYQQSLDQGLQFLIQYYNGEERAKGNILERFSAQQFPDLHSELNLSSLELGDSALYFCASTRTGINYGYTFGSGTRLTVV.